This T cell receptor (beta chain) was recovered during a study of T cell responses to AZD1222 COVID-19 vaccine. TCRdb keeps only in-frame clones here, not all; method: immunoSEQ multiplex PCR. This table has about 77,000 clones, more than 90% appearing once. Trimming pared 0 bases from V and 5 bases from J, leaving 11 bases between. The CDR3 is 15 amino acids. The germline V gene encodes CDR1 MGHRA and CDR2 YSYEKL. Study-level findings and limits: Reportedly, nearly half the spike-specific TCRs target unmutated variant regions.

To note about this clone: As yet, its antigen is unknown.

The V gene is TRBV4-1, the J gene TRBJ2-1; D is possibly TRBD2 (6 bases). The sequence was obtained from an adult who received the AZD1222 COVID-19 vaccine. The material sequenced was peripheral blood, taken 28 days after the second AZD1222 dose. CDR3 residues: CASSQESRGHNEQFF. The CDR3, as DNA: TGCGCCAGCAGCCAAGAGTCGCGGGGTCACAATGAGCAGTTCTTC.